This T cell receptor beta chain appears in the sequencing data of a study of CD8+CD57+ T cells in acquired aplastic anemia. Many counts were recorded for this clonotype. According to the study, genomic DNA was the template for TCR beta VDJ and CDR3 profiling. TCRdb re-called the reads through MiXCR, storing one row per CDR3 protein. The sample includes about 220,000 distinct CDR3 sequences, 30% to 40% of them seen just once. The specimen was sorted CD4+, CD8+, or CD8+CD57+ T cells (not recorded which) from PBMCs. The TCR originated in a human donor in good health, serving as a control.

The CDR3 DNA is TGTGCCAGTAGAAAACGGGGGACTAGCGGTACCTACGAGCAGTACTTC. It specifies CASRKRGTSGTYEQYF. The genes are TRBV19 and TRBJ2-7, with 11 nucleotides matching TRBD2. Trimming cost V 6 bases and J 2 bases; bases outside gene matches: 9. CDR1 LNHDA and CDR2 SQIVND come from the germline V gene (reference sequence). The CDR3 covers 16 residues.